These 9 T cell receptor beta chains were sequenced from one sample in a study of post-analysis software for immune sequencing data. General study points: Controls had lower frequencies than patients of about 5 TRBV segments, which included TRBV5-6, TRBV5-1 and TRBV20-1.

TCR beta cDNA libraries included unique molecular identifiers. TCRdb reprocessed the PCR reads with MiXCR, giving one entry per CDR3 protein. The table lists some 450,000 distinct CDR3 sequences, under 55% of them singletons. These receptors are not linked to any known antigen. The sequenced sample was blood. Receptors originate from a girl under 18 with multiple sclerosis.

This CDR3 is CASSLGQLAGIQETQYF. CDR3 DNA: TGTGCCAGCAGCTTAGGTCAGCTAGCGGGAATACAAGAGACCCAGTACTTC. The chain couples TRBV7-2 to TRBJ2-5, with TRBD2 identical over 9 bases. The CDR3 extends over 17 amino acids. Germline CDR1 SGHTA, CDR2 FQGNSA. Unmatched junction bases numbered 8, after V lost 1 base and J lost 2 bases.

This clonotype appeared a single time. The V gene is TRBV12-3 or TRBV12-4, the J gene TRBJ1-1; D is possibly TRBD1 (6 bases). This CDR3 is built from 14 residues. Trimming took 5 bases from V and 4 from J, leaving 14 bases between them. CDR3 nucleotide sequence: TGTGCCAGCAGTATCTCGGGGGCTAGCACTGAAGCTTTCTTT. Its protein product is CASSISGASTEAFF.

The V call is TRBV20-1, the J call TRBJ1-1; TRBD1 is a possible D gene (6 bases). This CDR3 has 14 amino acids. V lost 3 bases and J 5 bases, leaving 16 bases between the germline ends. Looked up from germline, CDR1 is DFQATT and CDR2 is SNEGSKA (reference sequence). This chain's CDR3 is CSASGASGTTEAFF. Here the CDR3 DNA reads TGCAGTGCTAGTGGGGCTTCAGGGACAACTGAAGCTTTCTTT.

As for this clonotype: One end of the junction does not line up with germline, which may come from a read error. V gene TRBV5-6 combines with J gene TRBJ2-7; maybe TRBD1 (6 bases). Germline CDR1 is SGHDT and CDR2 is YYEEEE. This CDR3 is 13 amino acids long. The CDR3 DNA follows: TGTGCCAGCAGCGAGGACAGCTCCTACGGGCAGTACTTC. Its translation is CASSEDSSYGQYF.

The chain couples TRBV27 to TRBJ2-4, with D tentatively TRBD2 (5 bases). Trimming removed 2 bases from V and 8 bases from J, with 16 bases in between. Looked up from germline, CDR1 is MNHEY and CDR2 is SMNVEV (reference sequence). The CDR3 is 15 amino acids. The CDR3 sequence: CASSLSGEAGDIQYF. CDR3 bases: TGTGCCAGCAGTTTAAGCGGAGAAGCTGGGGACATTCAGTACTTC.

This clonotype was recorded a few times. The V and J genes are TRBV29-1 and TRBJ1-4; D unclear. The CDR3 contains 13 residues. Germline lookup yields CDR1 SQVTM and CDR2 ANQGSEA. V dropped 7 bases and J dropped 8 bases, with 17 bases sitting between them. The CDR3 is CSARTPAVEKLFF. In nucleotides, the CDR3 is TGCAGCGCCCGAACTCCAGCCGTCGAAAAACTGTTTTTT.

There are a few counts of this clonotype. The rearrangement uses TRBV7-3 and TRBJ2-3, with 9 nucleotides matching TRBD2. V gave up 3 bases and J gave up 9 bases; unmatched junction bases: 7. The CDR3 has 14 amino acids. Germline V gene data show CDR1 as SGHTA and CDR2 as FQGTGA. CDR3 region: CASSFRREGGTQYF. The DNA for the CDR3 is TGTGCCAGCAGCTTTAGGCGGGAGGGGGGAACGCAGTATTTT.

The rearrangement uses TRBV7-3 and TRBJ2-7, with D tentatively TRBD1 (6 bases). This CDR3 is built from 14 residues. Trimming took off 6 bases at V and 4 bases at J, with 16 bases between the two ends. CDR1 is SGHTA, CDR2 FQGTGA, per germline. In DNA form, the CDR3 reads TGTGCCAGCAGTTGTAAACAGGGACGGTACGAGCAGTACTTC. It yields the protein CASSCKQGRYEQYF.

The rearrangement links TRBV9 to TRBJ1-1; 8 bases align to TRBD1. The CDR3 runs 13 residues. Germline V gene sequence: CDR1 SGDLS, CDR2 YYNGEE. J lost 6 bases, V lost 5 bases, and 6 bases had no gene match. The CDR3 is CASSTDRDSEAFF. In DNA form, the CDR3 reads TGTGCCAGCAGTACGGACAGGGACTCTGAAGCTTTCTTT.